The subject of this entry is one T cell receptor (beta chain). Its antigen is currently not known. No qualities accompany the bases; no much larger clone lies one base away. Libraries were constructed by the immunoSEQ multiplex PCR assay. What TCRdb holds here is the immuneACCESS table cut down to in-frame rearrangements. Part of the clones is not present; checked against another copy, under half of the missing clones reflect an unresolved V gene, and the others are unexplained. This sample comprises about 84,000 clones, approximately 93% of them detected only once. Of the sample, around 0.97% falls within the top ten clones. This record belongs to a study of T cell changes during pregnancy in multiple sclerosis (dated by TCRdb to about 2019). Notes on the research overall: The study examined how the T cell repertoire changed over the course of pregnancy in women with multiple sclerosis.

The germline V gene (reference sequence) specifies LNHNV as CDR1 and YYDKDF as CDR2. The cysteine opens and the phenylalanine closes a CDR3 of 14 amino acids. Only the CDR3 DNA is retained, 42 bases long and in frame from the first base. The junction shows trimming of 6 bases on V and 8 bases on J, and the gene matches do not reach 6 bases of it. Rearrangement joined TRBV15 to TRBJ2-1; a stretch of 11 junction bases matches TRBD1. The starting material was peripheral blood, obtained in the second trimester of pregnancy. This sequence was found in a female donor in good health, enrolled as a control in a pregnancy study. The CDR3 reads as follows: CATRSGDRGDEQFF. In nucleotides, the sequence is TGTGCCACCAGATCTGGGGACAGGGGGGATGAGCAGTTCTTC.